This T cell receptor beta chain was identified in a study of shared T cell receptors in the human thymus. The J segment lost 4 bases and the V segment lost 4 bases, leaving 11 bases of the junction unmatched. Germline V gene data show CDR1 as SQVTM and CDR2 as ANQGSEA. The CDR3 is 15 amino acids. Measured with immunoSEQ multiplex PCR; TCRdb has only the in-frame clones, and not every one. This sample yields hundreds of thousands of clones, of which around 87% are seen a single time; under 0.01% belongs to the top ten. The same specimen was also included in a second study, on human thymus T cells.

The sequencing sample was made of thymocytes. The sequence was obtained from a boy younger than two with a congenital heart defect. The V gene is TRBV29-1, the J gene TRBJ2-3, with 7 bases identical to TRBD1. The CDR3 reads CSVGNDRAVADTQYF. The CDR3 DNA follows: TGCAGCGTTGGGAATGACAGGGCGGTTGCAGATACGCAGTATTTT.